This T cell receptor (beta chain) appears in the sequencing data of a study of human T cells and chemical hapten exposure. Specified time point: patch test 3, about 24 weeks after DPC sensitization. Indicated treatment: therapeutic diphenylcyclopropenone sensitization with weekly scalp DPC. The authors' total RNA extraction used unfractionated whole blood. Per the original methods: Counting gave a median of 95,638 TCRs per sample, with values ranging from about 20,000 to 750,000. TCRdb processed the RACE reads anew with MiXCR; each CDR3 protein has one entry. The V and J calls were not made by the authors but by TCRdb's processing. The repertoire holds approximately 97,000 distinct CDR3 sequences, around a quarter seen once, with under 13% in the top ten. Study-level findings and limits: The count of PT1 expanded TCRs correlated positively with patch test score. Compared to controls, expanded TCRs made significantly more large clusters of similar CDR3s.

For this clonotype: Antigen unknown.

This CDR3 has 18 residues. Deletions cut 0 bases from V and 2 bases from J, with 18 bases between. Germline V gene data show CDR1 as KGHSH and CDR2 as LQKENI. The chain is built from TRBV18 and TRBJ2-3; D is undetermined. The source is a man aged 35 to 55 with alopecia areata. Some clones in this sample may be carry-over from other donors' samples. The sequencing here drew on whole blood, taken in connection with sensitization to the hapten diphenylcyclopropenone (DPC). The CDR3: CASSPPLDTRSYTDTQYF. The CDR3 nucleotides are TGTGCCAGCTCACCACCCCTCGACACCCGTTCCTACACAGATACGCAGTATTTT.